This paragraph reports one TCR beta chain. This entry comes from a study of patients and donors after allogeneic stem cell transplantation. The CDR3 is 14 amino acids. V gave up 4 bases and J gave up 7 bases, with 17 bases separating them. Germline CDR1 reads SQVTM; CDR2 reads ANQGSEA. A single record per CDR3 protein comes from TCRdb applying MiXCR to the RT-PCR reads. The sample lists 80,000 to 90,000 distinct CDR3 sequences, around 49% occurring once. This sequence was found in a human donor who was either an allogeneic HSCT recipient or a stem cell or donor lymphocyte infusion donor (not recorded which). It is not recorded whose cells these are; they may come from a transplant donor. Sequenced input: blood, either unsorted or a sorted T cell fraction (not recorded which). The J gene is TRBJ1-5, the V gene TRBV29-1; the D gene is possibly TRBD1 (6 bases). The CDR3 region is CSVAGVNGSQPQHF. The CDR3 bases are TGCAGCGTTGCAGGGGTCAACGGAAGCCAGCCCCAGCATTTT.